Following are 28 T cell receptor beta chains from one sample sequenced in a study of OX40 agonist ivuxolimab in advanced cancers. TCRdb's table, derived via immunoSEQ multiplex PCR, lists solely in-frame clones and lacks some. The sample has 90,000 to 100,000 clones, roughly 89% seen once. Sequences were derived from CD4+ or CD8+ T cells sorted from blood, sampled in a trial of the OX40 agonist ivuxolimab. The receptors were sampled from an adult with an advanced solid tumor such as melanoma, head and neck, liver or kidney cancer.

The chain joins TRBV28 to TRBJ2-5, with 7 bases identical to TRBD1. Germline CDR1 reads MDHEN; CDR2 reads SYDVKM. V shed 5 bases and J 4 bases; nucleotides not matched to a gene: 10. This CDR3 has 15 amino acids. For the CDR3, the DNA is TGTGCCAGCAGTCAGACAGGGACCCTAGGAGAGACCCAGTACTTC. The encoded protein is CASSQTGTLGETQYF.

Only one count was recorded for this clone. The chain is built from TRBV5-8 and TRBJ1-2; 7 nucleotides line up with TRBD1. The V gene's germline CDR1 is SGHTS and CDR2 YDEGEE. V gave up 4 bases and J gave up 4 bases; unmatched junction bases: 1. The CDR3 is 12 residues long. CDR3 protein: CASSRTGYGYTF. The CDR3 bases are TGTGCCAGCAGCCGGACAGGCTATGGCTACACCTTC. Looking up the rest from reference TRBV5-8 and TRBJ1-2 gives the full variable domain: EAGVTQSPTHLIKTRGQQATLRCSPISGHTSVYWYQQALGLGLQFLLWYDEGEERNRGNFPPRFSGRQFPNYSSELNVNALELEDSALYLCASSRTGYGYTFGSGTRLTVV.

The gene calls are TRBV4-3 and TRBJ2-1; D may be TRBD1 (6 bases). With 1 base removed from V and 2 bases from J, the gap between germline ends came to 12 bases. The CDR3 consists of 16 residues. Germline-derived CDR1 and CDR2 are LGHNA and YSLEER. In DNA, the CDR3 is TGCGCCAGCAGCCAAGCTTGGGGGCTAACCTACAATGAGCAGTTCTTC. It encodes CASSQAWGLTYNEQFF.

V usage is TRBV9 and J usage is TRBJ1-3, with 7 bases identical to TRBD1. Germline lookup yields CDR1 SGDLS and CDR2 YYNGEE. The CDR3 sequence is 17 residues long. Trimming at V came to 4 bases and at J to 0 bases, leaving 10 bases not matched to a gene. This chain's CDR3 is CASSKRGTVDSGNTIYF. The CDR3 nucleotides read TGTGCCAGCAGCAAGAGGGGGACAGTAGACTCTGGAAACACCATATATTTT.

The V gene is TRBV6-4, the J gene TRBJ1-5; possibly TRBD1 for D (6 bases). The CDR3 totals 13 residues. Germline CDR1 reads MRHNA; CDR2 reads SNTAGT. V was shortened by 2 bases and J by 7 bases, with 9 bases between the two germline ends. The CDR3 DNA reads as TGTGCCAGCAGTGACGAGGGGGGGCAGCCCCAGCATTTT. It codes for CASSDEGGQPQHF.

In DNA, the CDR3 is TGTGCCAGCAGTGAAGCGGCAAGGGGAATTCAAGAGACCCAGTACTTC. Translated, it gives CASSEAARGIQETQYF. V gene TRBV6-1 combines with J gene TRBJ2-5; possibly TRBD1 for D (5 bases). The CDR3 extends over 16 amino acids. The V end lost 0 bases, the J end lost 2 bases, and 13 bases lay between the germline ends. CDR1 and CDR2 (germline): MNHNS, SASEGT.

This clone came up once. V and J are TRBV19 and TRBJ2-2; TRBD1 matches at 11 bases. The V gene's germline CDR1 is LNHDA and CDR2 SQIVND (reference sequence). The CDR3 extends over 22 amino acids. The V gene end was trimmed by 5 bases and the J gene end by 5 bases; junction bases not matched to a gene: 25. The CDR3 region has the DNA TGTGCCAGTAGTCCCCGGACAGGGGGCGCGGTTAGGCGCGCATTTCGGACCGGGGAGCTGTTTTTT. This gives the protein CASSPRTGGAVRRAFRTGELFF.

The J gene is TRBJ1-4, the V gene TRBV15; possible D gene TRBD1, 5 bases. Germline lookup yields CDR1 LNHNV and CDR2 YYDKDF (reference sequence). The V end was cut by 0 bases, the J end by 3 bases, with 11 bases between. CDR3 length: 16 residues. This CDR3 is CATSRDRGMANEKLFF. The CDR3 nucleotides are TGTGCCACCAGCAGAGATAGGGGCATGGCTAATGAAAAACTGTTTTTT. Together with reference TRBV15 and TRBJ1-4, the CDR3 gives the full variable domain: DAMVIQNPRYQVTQFGKPVTLSCSQTLNHNVMYWYQQKSSQAPKLLFHYYDKDFNNEADTPDNFQSRRPNTSFCFLDIRSPGLGDTAMYLCATSRDRGMANEKLFFGSGTQLSVL.

The chain has TRBV7-2 and TRBJ1-1; no firm D call. Trimming left V 6 bases short and J 5 bases short, with 13 bases between. The CDR3 length is 13 residues. Germline V gene sequence: CDR1 SGHTA, CDR2 FQGNSA. The CDR3 DNA reads as TGTGCCAGCAGGGGTCTCAGGAGTACTGAAGCTTTCTTT. Translating gives CASRGLRSTEAFF.

V and J are TRBV7-8 and TRBJ2-7; TRBD2 matches at 9 bases. Germline V CDR1 and CDR2: SGHVS, FQNEAQ. V shed 2 bases and J 2 bases; nucleotides not matched to a gene: 7. This CDR3 region has 16 residues. The chain's CDR3 is CASSLLVAGGTYEQYF. CDR3 in DNA: TGTGCCAGCAGCTTATTAGTCGCGGGAGGGACCTACGAGCAGTACTTC.

The V gene is TRBV25-1, the J gene TRBJ2-2; no definite D call. This CDR3 has 14 amino acids. The germline V and J ends were trimmed by 4 bases and 0 bases, with 6 bases remaining between them. CDR1 is MGHDK and CDR2 is SYGVNS in the germline V gene. This CDR3 reads CASSATPNTGELFF. Written as DNA, the CDR3 is TGTGCCAGCAGTGCTACCCCGAACACCGGGGAGCTGTTTTTT.

The chain uses TRBV4-2 and TRBJ2-1; D is perhaps TRBD1 (5 bases). CDR1 and CDR2 (germline): LGHNA, YNFKEQ. Trimming took 0 bases from V and 2 from J, leaving 8 bases between them. The CDR3 length is 15 residues. DNA for the CDR3: TGTGCCAGCAGCCAAGATTGGACAACCTACAATGAGCAGTTCTTC. Its translation: CASSQDWTTYNEQFF.

V is TRBV7-2 and J is TRBJ2-5, with TRBD1 identical over 9 bases. Germline-derived CDR1 and CDR2 are SGHTA and FQGNSA. Trimming removed 3 bases from V and 3 bases from J; junction bases left unmatched: 2. The CDR3 totals 14 residues. The CDR3: CASSFRTGEETQYF. DNA for the CDR3: TGTGCCAGCAGCTTTCGGACAGGGGAAGAGACCCAGTACTTC.

This clone was detected once. The V call is TRBV28, the J call TRBJ2-1; no clear D gene. Germline CDR1 and CDR2: MDHEN and SYDVKM. V shed 4 bases and J shed 0 bases, with 13 bases lying between them. CDR3 length equals 16 residues. The CDR3 loop reads CASSSPGVSSYNEQFF. CDR3 in DNA: TGTGCCAGCAGTTCCCCTGGGGTTAGCTCCTACAATGAGCAGTTCTTC.

V usage is TRBV30 and J usage is TRBJ2-5; TRBD1 matches at 7 bases. The CDR3 consists of 13 residues. J was trimmed by 4 bases and V by 8 bases; bases with no gene match: 10. CDR1 and CDR2 from the germline V gene are GTSNPN and SVGIG (reference sequence). The CDR3 coding sequence is TGTGCCACCTCAAAACAGGGGACAGAGACCCAGTACTTC. Its translation: CATSKQGTETQYF.

This rearrangement joins TRBV4-2 to TRBJ1-2; 7 nucleotides match TRBD1. V lost 0 bases and J lost 3; bases outside the gene matches: 4. The CDR3 runs 15 residues. Germline V gene sequence: CDR1 LGHNA, CDR2 YNFKEQ. The CDR3 protein is CASSQDLGTDYGYTF. DNA of the CDR3: TGTGCCAGCAGCCAAGATTTGGGGACAGACTATGGCTACACCTTC.

The chain couples TRBV7-2 to TRBJ1-5, with unresolved D. Looked up from germline, CDR1 is SGHTA and CDR2 is FQGNSA. V gave up 1 base and J gave up 6 bases, with 7 bases separating them. The length of the CDR3 is 13 residues. The CDR3 reads CASSLGPLQPQHF. The CDR3 DNA is TGTGCCAGCAGCTTAGGGCCCCTTCAGCCCCAGCATTTT.

The V gene is TRBV11-2, the J gene TRBJ2-3; either TRBD1 or TRBD2 may supply D (6 bases each). Per the germline V gene, CDR1 is SGHAT and CDR2 is FQNNGV. CDR3 size: 16 residues. V was shortened by 3 bases and J by 0 bases, with 13 bases between the two germline ends. CDR3 nucleotides: TGTGCCAGCAGCTTTGTGAGGGGGACTAGCACAGATACGCAGTATTTT. This encodes CASSFVRGTSTDTQYF.

The V call is TRBV4-3, the J call TRBJ2-1, with D unclear. CDR3 length: 13 residues. CDR1 is LGHNA and CDR2 is YSLEER in the germline V gene. Trimming removed 1 base at V and 11 bases at J, with 12 bases between. The DNA for the CDR3 is TGCGCCAGCAGCCAAGGCCCACTTAACCAGCAGTTCTTC. Translating gives CASSQGPLNQQFF.

The V call is TRBV27, the J call TRBJ1-2, with TRBD1 matching 10 bases. This CDR3 has 14 residues. The germline CDR1 and CDR2 sequences are MNHEY and SMNVEV (reference sequence). J was trimmed by 8 bases and V by 5 bases; bases with no gene match: 8. CDR3 in DNA: TGTGCCAGCAGTCTAACAGGGACAGGGGAAGGCTACACCTTC. This sequence encodes CASSLTGTGEGYTF.

This clone came up once. This sequence joins TRBV27 and TRBJ2-2, with a weak D call TRBD1 (6 bases). Germline CDR1 reads MNHEY; CDR2 reads SMNVEV (reference sequence). Trimming took 1 base from V and 3 from J, leaving 15 bases between them. The length of the CDR3 is 17 residues. The CDR3 DNA sequence: TGTGCCAGCAGTTTATGGAGCAGGGGTGCCGACACCGGGGAGCTGTTTTTT. This codes for CASSLWSRGADTGELFF.

In nucleotides, the CDR3 is TGCGCCAGCAGCTCCGTCGGGGTCCTTGAAGCTTTCTTT. This gives the protein CASSSVGVLEAFF. The chain combines TRBV5-1 with TRBJ1-1; D is unclear. V lost 3 bases to trimming and J lost 7 bases, with 13 bases between them. In germline, CDR1 is SGHRS, CDR2 YFSETQ. The CDR3 runs to 13 residues. Full variable domain (outside the CDR3, taken from reference TRBV5-1 and TRBJ1-1): KAGVTQTPRYLIKTRGQQVTLSCSPISGHRSVSWYQQTPGQGLQFLFEYFSETQRNKGNFPGRFSGRQFSNSRSEMNVSTLELGDSALYLCASSSVGVLEAFFGQGTRLTVV.

V usage is TRBV6-1 and J usage is TRBJ1-2; the match to TRBD1 covers 7 bases. This CDR3 is 14 amino acids long. Germline V gene lookup returns CDR1 MNHNS and CDR2 SASEGT. V trimming: 3 bases; J trimming: 0 bases; junction bases outside the gene matches: 1. CDR3 DNA: TGTGCCAGCAGTGAGGGGACAGCTAACTATGGCTACACCTTC. It codes for CASSEGTANYGYTF.

This clone came up once. This chain links TRBV5-1 with TRBJ2-1; TRBD2 might be the D (7 bases). Germline V gives CDR1 SGHRS, CDR2 YFSETQ. This CDR3 is built from 17 residues. Trimming left V 3 bases short and J 0 bases short, with 16 bases between. Here the CDR3 DNA reads TGCGCCAGCAGCTCCGCCGGGGGGCTTAGCTCCTACAATGAGCAGTTCTTC. It specifies CASSSAGGLSSYNEQFF.

V gene TRBV7-3 combines with J gene TRBJ1-1, with a tentative D call TRBD1 (5 bases). Trimming removed 0 bases from V and 4 bases from J, with 12 bases in between. Per the germline V gene, CDR1 is SGHTA and CDR2 is FQGTGA. The CDR3 totals 15 residues. CDR3: CASSLTGARGTEAFF. DNA of the CDR3: TGTGCCAGCAGCTTAACAGGGGCTCGGGGCACTGAAGCTTTCTTT.

The chain combines TRBV7-2 with TRBJ1-5; D is undetermined. CDR3 size: 13 residues. The ends were cut back, 2 bases at V and 4 bases at J, with 6 bases in the middle. Germline loops: CDR1 SGHTA, CDR2 FQGNSA. The CDR3 spells CASSLWENQPQHF. DNA of the CDR3: TGTGCCAGCAGCTTATGGGAGAATCAGCCCCAGCATTTT. Using reference TRBV7-2 and TRBJ1-5 for the parts outside the CDR3, the full variable domain is GAGVSQSPSNKVTEKGKDVELRCDPISGHTALYWYRQSLGQGLEFLIYFQGNSAPDKSGLPSDRFSAERTGGSVSTLTIQRTQQEDSAVYLCASSLWENQPQHFGDGTRLSIL.

J is TRBJ1-5 and V is TRBV29-1; D ambiguous. Trimming removed 4 bases at V and 9 bases at J, with 13 bases between. Germline loops: CDR1 SQVTM, CDR2 ANQGSEA. The CDR3 totals 12 residues. The DNA for the CDR3 is TGCAGCGTTGTATGGCAGGCAGGGCCCCAGCATTTT. Translation gives CSVVWQAGPQHF.

The V call is TRBV7-2, the J call TRBJ2-2; possible D gene TRBD1, 6 bases. Germline CDR1 reads SGHTA; CDR2 reads FQGNSA. The CDR3 runs 15 residues. V was shortened by 5 bases and J by 2 bases, with 12 bases between the two germline ends. The CDR3 nucleotides are TGTGCCAGCAGCCCCAGGGGCACCAACACCGGGGAGCTGTTTTTT. Translation: CASSPRGTNTGELFF.